The rows below give T cell receptor beta chains drawn from one sample of a study of Ad26.COV2.S vaccination and SARS-CoV-2 variants. Repertoires were generated with immunoSEQ multiplex PCR, while TCRdb's copy carries only in-frame clones and drops some. Among roughly 400,000 clones listed, 75% to 90% were seen once. The material sequenced was peripheral blood, taken in a trial of Ad26.COV2.S vaccine versus placebo. The receptor set was obtained from a person aged 18-60 years who received the Ad26.COV2.S COVID-19 vaccine or a placebo. Each CDR3 is given with its conserved first and last residue. The order of the fields is D gene, V gene, J gene, clone size, CDR3 protein, CDR3 DNA. D genes are given only for firm matches. Size values are once, few and many counts, or a class for expanded clones, and some rows have none.

D: .; V: TRBV2; J: TRBJ1-5; size: .; CDR3: CASSVMRTSRGRGNQPQHF; DNA: TGTGCCAGCAGTGTGATGAGAACCTCCCGGGGCAGGGGCAATCAGCCCCAGCATTTT
D: TRBD2; V: TRBV6-2/TRBV6-3; J: TRBJ2-7; size: .; CDR3: CASSSLAGGSYEQYF; DNA: TGTGCCAGCAGTTCACTAGCGGGAGGATCCTACGAGCAGTACTTC
D: TRBD2; V: TRBV18; J: TRBJ2-2; size: .; CDR3: CASSEGLVNTGELFF; DNA: TGTGCCAGCTCAGAAGGACTAGTTAACACCGGGGAGCTGTTTTTT
D: .; V: TRBV7-6; J: TRBJ2-2; size: .; CDR3: CASSSHSRERTGELFF; DNA: TGTGCCAGCAGCTCCCATTCTAGGGAGCGCACCGGGGAGCTGTTTTTT
D: .; V: TRBV5-6; J: TRBJ1-1; size: .; CDR3: CASSPCRVTEAFF; DNA: TGTGCCAGCAGCCCCTGCAGGGTAACTGAAGCTTTCTTT
D: TRBD2; V: TRBV6-5; J: TRBJ2-1; size: .; CDR3: CASSYSWTSGRNEQFF; DNA: TGTGCCAGCAGTTACTCGTGGACTAGCGGGAGAAATGAGCAGTTCTTC
D: .; V: TRBV12-1; J: TRBJ2-3; size: .; CDR3: CASSFIPCTDTQYF; DNA: TGTGCCAGCAGCTTTATTCCCTGCACAGATACGCAGTATTTT
D: TRBD1; V: TRBV18; J: TRBJ2-6; size: .; CDR3: CASSSAGTGVSGANVLTF; DNA: TGTGCCAGCTCATCAGCCGGGACAGGGGTGTCTGGGGCCAACGTCCTGACTTTC
D: .; V: TRBV12-3/TRBV12-4; J: TRBJ2-7; size: .; CDR3: CASSSSLEQYF; DNA: TGTGCCAGCAGTTCTAGTCTCGAGCAGTACTTC
D: .; V: TRBV3-1/TRBV3-2; J: TRBJ2-7; size: .; CDR3: CASSYTGMDEQYF; DNA: TGTGCCAGCAGCTACACAGGGATGGACGAGCAGTACTTC
D: .; V: TRBV5-1; J: TRBJ2-3; size: .; CDR3: CASSLGLSGVTDTQYF; DNA: TGCGCCAGCAGCTTGGGACTGTCAGGTGTAACAGATACGCAGTATTTT
D: .; V: TRBV5-6; J: TRBJ2-1; size: .; CDR3: CASSLEESSYNEQFF; DNA: TGTGCCAGCAGCTTGGAGGAGAGCTCCTACAATGAGCAGTTCTTC
D: .; V: TRBV10-3; J: TRBJ1-1; size: .; CDR3: CAISDTNRRNTEAFF; DNA: TGTGCCATCAGTGACACTAACCGGAGGAACACTGAAGCTTTCTTT
D: .; V: TRBV18; J: TRBJ1-6; size: .; CDR3: CASSTLRGNSPLHF; DNA: TGTGCCAGCTCCACCCTTCGAGGGAATTCACCCCTCCACTTT
D: .; V: TRBV6-1; J: TRBJ1-3; size: once; CDR3: CASSDGLGNTIYF; DNA: TGTGCCAGCAGTGACGGACTGGGAAACACCATATATTTT
D: .; V: TRBV3-1/TRBV3-2; J: TRBJ2-1; size: .; CDR3: CASSLGPSRGEQFF; DNA: TGTGCCAGCAGCTTGGGCCCTTCCCGAGGTGAGCAGTTCTTC
D: .; V: TRBV6-5; J: TRBJ1-1; size: once; CDR3: CASIPSGVNTEAFF; DNA: TGTGCCAGCATTCCCTCGGGTGTGAACACTGAAGCTTTCTTT
D: TRBD1; V: TRBV29-1; J: TRBJ2-2; size: .; CDR3: CSVAGTGIAGELFF; DNA: TGCAGCGTTGCCGGGACAGGGATTGCCGGGGAGCTGTTTTTT
D: .; V: TRBV11-2; J: TRBJ2-1; size: .; CDR3: CASRDQVSYNEQFF; DNA: TGTGCCAGCAGGGATCAGGTCTCCTACAATGAGCAGTTCTTC
D: TRBD2; V: TRBV6-2/TRBV6-3; J: TRBJ2-2; size: .; CDR3: CASSYVGLAGVGTGELFF; DNA: TGTGCCAGCAGTTACGTCGGACTAGCGGGAGTTGGCACCGGGGAGCTGTTTTTT
D: .; V: TRBV7-3; J: TRBJ1-1; size: .; CDR3: CASSLDARLNTEAFF; DNA: TGTGCCAGCAGCTTAGATGCCCGATTGAACACTGAAGCTTTCTTT
D: TRBD2; V: TRBV7-9; J: TRBJ2-1; size: .; CDR3: CASTSTPTSETYNEQFF; DNA: TGTGCCAGCACCTCAACCCCGACTAGCGAGACTTATAATGAGCAGTTCTTC
D: .; V: TRBV3-1/TRBV3-2; J: TRBJ1-1; size: .; CDR3: CASSLGLENTEAFF; DNA: TGTGCCAGCAGCCTCGGACTGGAGAACACTGAAGCTTTCTTT
D: .; V: TRBV6-5; J: TRBJ1-2; size: .; CDR3: CASSPKSYGYTF; DNA: TGTGCCAGCAGTCCCAAATCCTATGGCTACACCTTC
D: .; V: TRBV7-2; J: TRBJ2-2; size: .; CDR3: CASSPQGIGELFF; DNA: TGTGCCAGCAGCCCACAGGGAATCGGGGAGCTGTTTTTT
D: .; V: TRBV6-1; J: TRBJ2-3; size: .; CDR3: CASSEATKDTQYF; DNA: TGTGCCAGCAGTGAAGCGACTAAAGATACGCAGTATTTT
D: .; V: TRBV4-1; J: TRBJ2-7; size: .; CDR3: CASSLGPGLEQYF; DNA: TGCGCCAGCAGCCTGGGACCCGGTCTCGAGCAGTACTTC
D: .; V: TRBV2; J: TRBJ1-3; size: .; CDR3: CASSEGGPSGNTIYF; DNA: TGTGCCAGCAGTGAGGGCGGCCCCTCTGGAAACACCATATATTTT
D: TRBD2; V: TRBV25-1; J: TRBJ2-3; size: .; CDR3: CASSDIAGGPDTQYF; DNA: TGTGCCAGCAGTGATATAGCGGGAGGACCAGATACGCAGTATTTT
D: TRBD2; V: TRBV28; J: TRBJ2-5; size: .; CDR3: CASTYLGLQRGQPQETQYF; DNA: TGTGCCAGCACCTACTTAGGGCTGCAGCGGGGGCAGCCCCAAGAGACCCAGTACTTC
D: TRBD2; V: TRBV6-5; J: TRBJ2-5; size: .; CDR3: CASSYFASGTETQYF; DNA: TGTGCCAGCAGTTACTTTGCTAGCGGGACAGAGACCCAGTACTTC
D: .; V: TRBV2; J: TRBJ1-2; size: few; CDR3: CASSDPGNYGYTF; DNA: TGTGCCAGCAGTGACCCAGGGAACTATGGCTACACCTTC
D: .; V: TRBV5-6; J: TRBJ2-6; size: .; CDR3: CASSWADSGANVLTF; DNA: TGTGCCAGCAGCTGGGCGGACTCTGGGGCCAACGTCCTGACTTTC
D: .; V: TRBV24-1; J: TRBJ1-2; size: .; CDR3: CATSDPADSVIYGYTF; DNA: TGTGCCACCAGTGACCCCGCCGACAGCGTTATCTATGGCTACACCTTC
D: .; V: TRBV29-1; J: TRBJ2-2; size: .; CDR3: CSVTGDTGELFF; DNA: TGCAGCGTAACAGGAGACACCGGGGAGCTGTTTTTT
D: .; V: TRBV3-1/TRBV3-2; J: TRBJ1-3; size: .; CDR3: CASSHTPSLSGNTIYF; DNA: TGTGCCAGCAGCCACACCCCGAGTCTCTCTGGAAACACCATATATTTT
D: TRBD1; V: TRBV5-4; J: TRBJ2-3; size: .; CDR3: CASSLRQGADTQYF; DNA: TGTGCCAGCAGCTTGAGACAGGGCGCAGATACGCAGTATTTT
D: .; V: TRBV19; J: TRBJ1-5; size: .; CDR3: CASSIYPPSRGGNQPQHF; DNA: TGTGCCAGTAGTATATACCCCCCAAGCAGGGGAGGCAATCAGCCCCAGCATTTT
D: .; V: TRBV24-1; J: TRBJ1-5; size: .; CDR3: CATSGQGHQPQHF; DNA: TGTGCCACCAGTGGTCAGGGGCATCAGCCCCAGCATTTT
D: TRBD1; V: TRBV30; J: TRBJ1-1; size: .; CDR3: CASGTQGENTEAFF; DNA: TGTGCCTCGGGGACCCAGGGGGAGAACACTGAAGCTTTCTTT